This paragraph reports one TCR beta chain. The antigen it binds to is not known. Base-call qualities are not available, and no considerably larger clone is one nucleotide away. These data are taken from a study of blood T cell repertoires in COVID-19 (dated by TCRdb to the early 2020s). General notes on the study: Collaborator samples came from the United States, Italy and Spain and covered acute and convalescent phases of COVID-19. Where available, HLA class I and class II types were taken from metadata supplied by the sample provider and were not determined by assay-based typing. The samples were drawn from the first 160 participants of the ongoing ImmuneRACE study and from 950 to 1,500 subjects provided by 6 global collaborators. The prospective study material was composed of cDNA or gDNA derived from T cells, B-cell-depleted T cells, or PBMCs. Sample metadata almost always included a de-identified subject ID, COVID-19 status, age in years and sex. The repertoires were released in a freely available public database intended as a resource for research on the immune response to SARS-CoV-2. Deeply sampled blood TCRbeta repertoires from subjects exposed to, actively infected with, or recovered from COVID-19 were included in the dataset.

TCRbeta CDR3 regions were amplified from genomic DNA by means of the immunoSEQ Assay, a bias-controlled multiplex PCR. The study's processing was this. Nucleated cell counts per sample were estimated from amplification of reference gene primers within the assay. To quantify the absolute abundance of each unique TCRbeta CDR3 rearrangement, sequence reads were collapsed and filtered. For each sample, productive Simpson clonality was calculated by taking the square root of Simpson's diversity index across productive rearrangements. The clones in this table, taken by TCRdb from immuneACCESS, are in-frame only. Not every clone is retained; where verified, under half of the shortfall comes from an unresolved V gene, and the cause of the rest is unknown. Clone size and V and J calls were adopted from that table, with D and trimming inferred from the DNA. The sample data list about 120,000 clones, and 75% to 85% of these were observed just once. More than 9% of the sample comes from the top ten.

The full study reports these points: The quantity of clinical and demographic metadata differed by source and by participant and was supplied without curation.

The CDR3 contains 16 residues, cysteine and phenylalanine counted. Only the CDR3 DNA stays, 48 bases, in frame from base 1. V lost 5 bases and J lost 7 bases; the stretch between them is 24 bases long. CDR1 SGHAT and CDR2 FQNNGV were looked up in the germline V gene. Each collaborating institution followed its own protocols to collect whole blood in K2EDTA tubes. For TCRbeta analysis, collaborators shipped samples in one of three forms: frozen whole blood, isolated PBMCs, or DNA extracted from either of those sample types. The sequencing sample was made of peripheral blood. Here the chain combines TRBV11-2 and TRBJ2-7; the D segment cannot be called with confidence. The clonotype comes from a human donor in a cohort sampled during active COVID-19. The base sequence is TGTGCCAGCAGCCACAACACCTTCCAGGCGATGGGTGAGCAGTACTTC. Translation gives CASSHNTFQAMGEQYF.